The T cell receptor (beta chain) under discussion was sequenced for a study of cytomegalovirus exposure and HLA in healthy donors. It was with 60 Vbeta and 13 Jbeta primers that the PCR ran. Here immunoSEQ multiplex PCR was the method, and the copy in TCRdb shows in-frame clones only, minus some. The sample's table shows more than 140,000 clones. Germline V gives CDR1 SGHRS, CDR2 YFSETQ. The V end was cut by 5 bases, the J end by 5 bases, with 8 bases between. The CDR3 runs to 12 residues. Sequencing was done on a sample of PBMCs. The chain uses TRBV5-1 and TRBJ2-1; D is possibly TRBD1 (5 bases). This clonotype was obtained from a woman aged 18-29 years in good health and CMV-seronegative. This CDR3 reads CASSPRDNEQFF. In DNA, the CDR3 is TGCGCCAGCAGTCCCAGGGACAATGAGCAGTTCTTC.